This TCR beta chain was identified in a study of healthy donors' naive CD4 and CD8 T cells. General study points: Chains were not paired, since alpha and beta were sequenced in bulk.

A linear amplification protocol produced the TCR libraries from around 500 ng of total RNA. A single record per CDR3 protein comes from TCRdb applying MiXCR to the reads. The table shows 150,000 to 200,000 distinct CDR3 sequences, with about four fifths occurring only once. CDR3 size: 17 residues. The germline V gene has CDR1 DFQATT and CDR2 SNEGSKA (reference sequence). Trimming took off 3 bases at V and 0 bases at J, with 15 bases between the two ends. Concerning this clonotype: The antigen is unknown.

The clonotype comes from a pool of human donors in good health; the sample pools cells from several healthy donors. This chain uses TRBV20-1 with TRBJ1-6, with D possibly TRBD1 on 6 matching bases. Material for sequencing was naive CD4+ and CD8+ T cells sorted from blood, pooled from several donors. CDR3 nucleotides: TGCAGTGCTAGGAGTGCAGGGGATAGCTCCTATAATTCACCCCTCCACTTT. The encoded protein is CSARSAGDSSYNSPLHF.